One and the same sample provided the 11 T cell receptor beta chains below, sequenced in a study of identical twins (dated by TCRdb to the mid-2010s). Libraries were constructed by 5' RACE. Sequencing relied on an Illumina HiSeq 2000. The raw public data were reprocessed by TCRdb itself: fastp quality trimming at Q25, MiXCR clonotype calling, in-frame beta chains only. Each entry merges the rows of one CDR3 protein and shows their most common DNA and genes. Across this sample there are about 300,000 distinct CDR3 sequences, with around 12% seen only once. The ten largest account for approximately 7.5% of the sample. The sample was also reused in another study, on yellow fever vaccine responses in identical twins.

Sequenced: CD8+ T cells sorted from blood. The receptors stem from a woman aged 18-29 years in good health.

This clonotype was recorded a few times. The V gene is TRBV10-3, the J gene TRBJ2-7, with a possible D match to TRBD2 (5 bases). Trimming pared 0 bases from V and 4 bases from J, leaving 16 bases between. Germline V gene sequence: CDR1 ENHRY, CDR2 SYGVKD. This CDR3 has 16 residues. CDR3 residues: CAISESGSALVYEQYF. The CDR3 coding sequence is TGTGCCATCAGTGAGTCGGGTAGCGCACTAGTTTACGAGCAGTACTTC.

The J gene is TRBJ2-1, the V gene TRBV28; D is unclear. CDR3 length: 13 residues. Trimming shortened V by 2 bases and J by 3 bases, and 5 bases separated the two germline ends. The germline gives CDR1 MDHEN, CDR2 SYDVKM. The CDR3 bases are TGTGCCAGCAGTTTACCTGACTACAATGAGCAGTTCTTC. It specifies CASSLPDYNEQFF. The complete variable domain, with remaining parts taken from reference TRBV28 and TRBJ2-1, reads DVKVTQSSRYLVKRTGEKVFLECVQDMDHENMFWYRQDPGLGLRLIYFSYDVKMKEKGDIPEGYSVSREKKERFSLILESASTNQTSMYLCASSLPDYNEQFFGPGTRLTVL.

The CDR3, as DNA: TGTGCCAGCAGTGAACAGACGAGCTCCTACGAGCAGTACGTC. Its translation is CASSEQTSSYEQYV. This chain links TRBV2 with TRBJ2-7; D remains ambiguous. Per the germline V gene, CDR1 is SNHLY and CDR2 is FYNNEI. The CDR3 is 14 amino acids. The germline V and J ends were trimmed by 2 bases and 0 bases, with 8 bases remaining between them.

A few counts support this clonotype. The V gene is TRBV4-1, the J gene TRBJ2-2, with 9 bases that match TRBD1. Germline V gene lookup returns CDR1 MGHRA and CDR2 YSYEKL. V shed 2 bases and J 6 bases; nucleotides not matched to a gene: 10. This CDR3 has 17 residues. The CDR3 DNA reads TGCGCCAGCAGCCAAATGGGGACAGGGTTTAACCCCGGGGAGCTGTTTTTT. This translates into CASSQMGTGFNPGELFF.

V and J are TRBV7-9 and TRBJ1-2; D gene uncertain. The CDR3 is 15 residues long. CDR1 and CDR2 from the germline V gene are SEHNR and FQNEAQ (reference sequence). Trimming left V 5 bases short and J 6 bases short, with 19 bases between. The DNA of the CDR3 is TGTGCCAGCAGCCATAGCAGGTCGTGGGTGGATGGCTACACCTTC. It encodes CASSHSRSWVDGYTF.

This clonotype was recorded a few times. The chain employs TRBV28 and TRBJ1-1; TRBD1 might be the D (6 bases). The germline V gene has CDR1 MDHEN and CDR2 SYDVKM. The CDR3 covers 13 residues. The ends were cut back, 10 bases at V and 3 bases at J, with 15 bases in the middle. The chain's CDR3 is CATRGGEDTEAFF. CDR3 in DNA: TGTGCCACAAGGGGGGGGGAGGACACTGAAGCTTTCTTT.

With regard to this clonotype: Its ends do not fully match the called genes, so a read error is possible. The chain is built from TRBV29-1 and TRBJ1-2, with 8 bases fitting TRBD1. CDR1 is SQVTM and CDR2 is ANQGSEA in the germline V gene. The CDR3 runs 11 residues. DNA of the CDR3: TGCAGCGTTGAAGAAAGGACAGGGTTTGCCTTC. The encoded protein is CSVEERTGFAF.

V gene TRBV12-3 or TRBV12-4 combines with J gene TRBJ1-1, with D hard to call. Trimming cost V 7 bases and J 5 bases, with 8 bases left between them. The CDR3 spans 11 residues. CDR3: CASKEGTEAFF. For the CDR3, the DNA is TGTGCCAGCAAAGAAGGGACTGAAGCTTTCTTT.

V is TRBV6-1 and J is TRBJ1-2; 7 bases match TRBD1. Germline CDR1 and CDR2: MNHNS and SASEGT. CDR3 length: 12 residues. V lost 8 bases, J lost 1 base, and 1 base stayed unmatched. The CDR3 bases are TGTGCCAGCGGGACAGTTAACTATGGCTACACCTTC. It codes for CASGTVNYGYTF.

CDR3 residues: CASSLSLIPSYEQYF. The CDR3 region has the DNA TGTGCCAGCAGTTTATCCCTTATACCCTCCTACGAGCAGTACTTC. The rearrangement joins TRBV12-3 or TRBV12-4 to TRBJ2-7; D unclear. This CDR3 has 15 residues. Trimming stripped 2 bases from V and 0 bases from J, with 11 bases between.

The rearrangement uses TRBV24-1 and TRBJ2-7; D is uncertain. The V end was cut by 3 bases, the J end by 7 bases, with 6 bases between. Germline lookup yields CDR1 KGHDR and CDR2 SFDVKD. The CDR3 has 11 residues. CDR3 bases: TGTGCCACCAGTGATGGCCTAGAGCAGTACTTC. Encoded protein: CATSDGLEQYF.